What follows is one T cell receptor beta chain and its context. Its target is not known. The data were obtained in a study of cytomegalovirus exposure and HLA in healthy donors. Study-level points and caveats: There were some public TCRs occurring in many donors, but most TCR sequences were rare. Cytomegalovirus-associated status was assigned to some 180 TCR beta chains.

The PCR used 60 Vbeta and 13 Jbeta primers. Clones were sequenced by immunoSEQ multiplex PCR, and TCRdb holds only the in-frame ones, with some missing. The top ten clones hold under 1.1% of a sample with 150,000 to 200,000 clones, roughly 84% of them seen once. Germline CDR1 and CDR2: SNHLY and FYNNEI. The CDR3 is 11 amino acids. Trimming took 8 bases from V and 11 from J, leaving 15 bases between them. The source of this sequence is a young man in good health and CMV-seronegative. The chain couples TRBV2 to TRBJ2-5; maybe TRBD2 (5 bases). Source material: PBMCs. The CDR3 DNA is TGTGCCAGCGGACTCCCTCTAGAGCAGTACTTC. Protein: CASGLPLEQYF.